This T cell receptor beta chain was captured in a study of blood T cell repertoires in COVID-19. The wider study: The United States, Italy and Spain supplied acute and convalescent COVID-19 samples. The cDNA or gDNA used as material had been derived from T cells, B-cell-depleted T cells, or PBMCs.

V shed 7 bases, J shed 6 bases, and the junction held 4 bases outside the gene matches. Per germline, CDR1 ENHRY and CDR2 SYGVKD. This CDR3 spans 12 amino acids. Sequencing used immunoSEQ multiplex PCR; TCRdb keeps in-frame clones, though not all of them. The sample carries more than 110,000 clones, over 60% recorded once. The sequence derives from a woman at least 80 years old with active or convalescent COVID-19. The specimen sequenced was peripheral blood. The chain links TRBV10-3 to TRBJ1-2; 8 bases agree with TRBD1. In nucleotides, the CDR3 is TGTGCCATCACCGACAGGGGAGATGGCTACACCTTC. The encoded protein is CAITDRGDGYTF.